A single T cell receptor (beta chain) is shown here with its context. Its antigen is as yet unknown. Looked up from germline, CDR1 is KGHDR and CDR2 is SFDVKD. V was trimmed by 11 bases and J by 5 bases, leaving 17 bases between them. The CDR3 is 13 amino acids. It was genomic DNA that served as the template for profiling TCR beta VDJ and CDR3. MiXCR, applied by TCRdb to the reads, yields one record per CDR3 protein. This sample has 150,000 to 200,000 distinct CDR3 sequences, with under 50% found just once. These data originate in a study of CD8+CD57+ T cells in acquired aplastic anemia. Study-wide results and limits: Both patients and controls carried the same twenty-nine CD8+ CDR3 sequences.

The sequenced patients had an expansion of CD8+CD57+ cells seen by flow cytometry. Patients were treatment-naive when blood was sampled. The rearrangement joins TRBV24-1 to TRBJ1-2; possibly TRBD1 for D (5 bases). This sequence was found in a human donor with aplastic anemia. The sample was sorted CD4+, CD8+, or CD8+CD57+ T cells (not recorded which) from PBMCs. CDR3 in DNA: TGTGCCATCGGGGTGGGGACGGATTATGGCTACACCTTC. It encodes CAIGVGTDYGYTF.